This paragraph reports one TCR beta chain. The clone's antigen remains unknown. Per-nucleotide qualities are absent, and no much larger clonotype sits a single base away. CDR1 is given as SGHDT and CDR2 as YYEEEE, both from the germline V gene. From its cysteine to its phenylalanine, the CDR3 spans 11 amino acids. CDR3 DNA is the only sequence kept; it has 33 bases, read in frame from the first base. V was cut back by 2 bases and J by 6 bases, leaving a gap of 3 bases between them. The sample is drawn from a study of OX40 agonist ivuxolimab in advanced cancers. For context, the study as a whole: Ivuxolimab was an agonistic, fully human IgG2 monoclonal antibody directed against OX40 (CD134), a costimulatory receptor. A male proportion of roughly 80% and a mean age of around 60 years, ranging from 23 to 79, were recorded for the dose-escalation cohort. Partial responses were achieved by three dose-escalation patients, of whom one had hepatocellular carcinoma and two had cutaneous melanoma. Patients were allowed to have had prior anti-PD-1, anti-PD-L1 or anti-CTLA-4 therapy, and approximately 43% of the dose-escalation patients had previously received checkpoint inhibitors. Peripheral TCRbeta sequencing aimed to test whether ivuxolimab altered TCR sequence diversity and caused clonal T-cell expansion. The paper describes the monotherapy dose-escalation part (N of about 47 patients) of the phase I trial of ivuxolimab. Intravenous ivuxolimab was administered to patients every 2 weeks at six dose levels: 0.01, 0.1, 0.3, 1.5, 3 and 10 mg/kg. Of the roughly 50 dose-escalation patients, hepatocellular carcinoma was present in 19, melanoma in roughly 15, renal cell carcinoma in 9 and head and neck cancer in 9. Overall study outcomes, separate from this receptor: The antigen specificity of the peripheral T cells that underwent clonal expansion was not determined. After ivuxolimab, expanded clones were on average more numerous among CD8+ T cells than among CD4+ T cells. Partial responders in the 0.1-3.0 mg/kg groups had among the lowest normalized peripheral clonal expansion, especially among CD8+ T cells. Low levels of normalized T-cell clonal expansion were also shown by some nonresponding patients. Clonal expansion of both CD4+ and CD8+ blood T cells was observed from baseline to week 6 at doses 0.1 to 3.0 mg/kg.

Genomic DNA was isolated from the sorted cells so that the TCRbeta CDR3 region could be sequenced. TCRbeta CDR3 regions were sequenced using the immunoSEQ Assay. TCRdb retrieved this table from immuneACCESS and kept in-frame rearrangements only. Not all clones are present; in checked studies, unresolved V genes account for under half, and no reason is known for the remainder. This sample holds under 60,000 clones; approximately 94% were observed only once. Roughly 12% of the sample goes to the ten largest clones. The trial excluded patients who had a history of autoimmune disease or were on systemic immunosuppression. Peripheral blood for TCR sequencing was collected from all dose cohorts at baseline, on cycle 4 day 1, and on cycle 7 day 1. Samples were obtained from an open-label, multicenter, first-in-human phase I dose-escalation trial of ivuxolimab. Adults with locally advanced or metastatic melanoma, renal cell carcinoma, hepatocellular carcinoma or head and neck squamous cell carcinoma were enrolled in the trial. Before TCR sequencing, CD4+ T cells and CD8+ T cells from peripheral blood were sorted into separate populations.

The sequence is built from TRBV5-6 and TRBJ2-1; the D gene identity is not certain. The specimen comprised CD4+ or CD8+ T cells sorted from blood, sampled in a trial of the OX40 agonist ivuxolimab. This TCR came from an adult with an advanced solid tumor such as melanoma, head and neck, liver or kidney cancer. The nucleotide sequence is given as TGTGCCAGCAGCTTCATCAATGAGCAGTTCTTC. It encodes CASSFINEQFF.